These 19 T cell receptor beta chains were sequenced from one sample in a study of T-cell reconstitution after alpha-beta-depleted transplantation in children. Molecular barcoding with unique molecular identifiers was used for the TCRbeta library. In TCRdb, the PCR reads were re-called with MiXCR into one record per CDR3 protein. The data show approximately 980,000 distinct CDR3 sequences, about 29% seen once. Sequenced here: PBMCs, mostly from graft donor cells, sampled 360 days after TCRalphabeta/CD19-depleted stem cell transplant. These receptors were obtained from a boy younger than two who had a stem cell transplant for SCID, so the T cells may come from the graft donor.

This chain connects TRBV24-1 to TRBJ1-4, with TRBD1 matching 10 bases. The V and J ends lost 2 bases and 5 bases, in that order; junction bases with no gene match: 4. The CDR3 is 16 amino acids. Germline V gene lookup returns CDR1 KGHDR and CDR2 SFDVKD. CDR3: CATSDSRTGGNEKLFF. CDR3 in DNA: TGTGCCACCAGTGATTCCCGGACAGGGGGAAATGAAAAACTGTTTTTT.

Only a few counts were recorded for this clonotype. J is TRBJ2-3 and V is TRBV5-1; D remains ambiguous. The CDR3 loop spans 16 amino acids. The V gene lost 4 bases and the J gene lost 0 bases, with 15 bases spanning the gap. CDR1 SGHRS and CDR2 YFSETQ come from the germline V gene. This CDR3 reads CASSPRADPSTDTQYF. The CDR3 DNA reads TGCGCCAGCAGCCCAAGGGCTGATCCTAGCACAGATACGCAGTATTTT.

The chain combines TRBV5-1 with TRBJ1-2, with D possibly being TRBD1 (5 bases). Germline CDR1 and CDR2: SGHRS and YFSETQ. Deletions cut 4 bases from V and 2 bases from J, with 9 bases between. The CDR3 has 13 residues. For the CDR3, the DNA is TGCGCCAGCAGCGTCCGGGACAACTATGGCTACACCTTC. The encoded protein is CASSVRDNYGYTF.

This clonotype was found a few times. The V call is TRBV4-3, the J call TRBJ1-2; 7 bases agree with TRBD1. The trim removed 0 bases at V and 8 bases at J, leaving 9 bases unmatched. The CDR3 is made up of 15 amino acids. Germline CDR1 LGHNA, CDR2 YSLEER. CDR3 sequence: CASSQDRQGPRGYTF. The CDR3 DNA follows: TGCGCCAGCAGCCAAGATAGACAGGGCCCTAGGGGCTACACCTTC.

The chain uses TRBV20-1 and TRBJ1-5, with a possible D match to TRBD1 (6 bases). Germline CDR1 and CDR2: DFQATT and SNEGSKA (reference sequence). The CDR3 spans 14 residues. V lost 4 bases and J 4 bases, leaving 14 bases between the germline ends. The chain's CDR3 is CSANRDGPNQPQHF. The CDR3 bases are TGCAGTGCTAACAGGGATGGCCCTAATCAGCCCCAGCATTTT.

The rearrangement joins TRBV5-1 to TRBJ2-1; D unclear. This CDR3 is built from 15 residues. Trimming pared 1 base from V and 6 bases from J, leaving 14 bases between. The germline V gene encodes CDR1 SGHRS and CDR2 YFSETQ. Written as DNA, the CDR3 is TGCGCCAGCAGCTTGTGGCAGCGAGGCGTCAATGAGCAGTTCTTC. It encodes CASSLWQRGVNEQFF. The full variable domain, rest sourced from reference TRBV5-1 and TRBJ2-1, is KAGVTQTPRYLIKTRGQQVTLSCSPISGHRSVSWYQQTPGQGLQFLFEYFSETQRNKGNFPGRFSGRQFSNSRSEMNVSTLELGDSALYLCASSLWQRGVNEQFFGPGTRLTVL.

The chain joins TRBV5-1 to TRBJ2-3, with TRBD1 as a possible D gene (6 bases). This CDR3 contains 16 residues. The germline CDR1 and CDR2 sequences are SGHRS and YFSETQ. Trimming left V 3 bases short and J 1 base short, with 15 bases between. The CDR3 DNA follows: TGCGCCAGCAGCTCCCAAAGGGGGATACGCACAGATACGCAGTATTTT. This translates into CASSSQRGIRTDTQYF.

V and J are TRBV20-1 and TRBJ2-7, with D tentatively TRBD2 (6 bases). In germline, CDR1 is DFQATT, CDR2 SNEGSKA (reference sequence). This CDR3 comprises 15 residues. Trimming left V 0 bases short and J 4 bases short, with 16 bases between. CDR3 sequence: CSARDLGRGLYEQYF. Here the CDR3 DNA reads TGCAGTGCTAGAGATCTCGGCCGGGGGTTATACGAGCAGTACTTC.

Ten or more counts support this clonotype. V gene TRBV5-1 combines with J gene TRBJ2-2; tentatively, D is TRBD2 (5 bases). Trimming shortened V by 7 bases and J by 2 bases, and 12 bases separated the two germline ends. Germline V lookup: CDR1 SGHRS, CDR2 YFSETQ. CDR3 length: 14 residues. CDR3 sequence reads: CASAGTINTGELFF. The CDR3, as DNA: TGCGCCAGCGCGGGCACTATCAACACCGGGGAGCTGTTTTTT.

This clonotype was seen only a few times. This chain joins TRBV7-2 and TRBJ2-6; D not resolved. Germline assignment: CDR1 SGHTA and CDR2 FQGNSA. There are 18 residues in the CDR3. The germline V and J ends were trimmed by 1 base and 3 bases, with 16 bases remaining between them. CDR3: CASSLGPDGLGGANVLTF. Written as DNA, the CDR3 is TGTGCCAGCAGCTTAGGGCCCGATGGGCTTGGTGGGGCCAACGTCCTGACTTTC.

The chain links TRBV12-3 or TRBV12-4 to TRBJ1-1, with a tentative D call TRBD1 (5 bases). Trimming took off 7 bases at V and 1 base at J, with 10 bases between the two ends. The CDR3 is made up of 13 amino acids. Here the CDR3 reads CASTWGSNTEAFF. The DNA of the CDR3 is TGTGCCAGCACCTGGGGGTCGAACACTGAAGCTTTCTTT.

The DNA for the CDR3 is TGCGCCAGCAGCCCGGGGGGGACAGGGCAACGATACACCGGGGAGCTGTTTTTT. Translating gives CASSPGGTGQRYTGELFF. V is TRBV5-1 and J is TRBJ2-2, with D possibly matching TRBD1 (9 bases). The CDR3 contains 18 residues. The ends were cut back, 4 bases at V and 3 bases at J, with 22 bases in the middle. Germline V gene data show CDR1 as SGHRS and CDR2 as YFSETQ.

The chain is built from TRBV9 and TRBJ1-4, with D perhaps matching TRBD1 (5 bases). Germline-derived CDR1 and CDR2 are SGDLS and YYNGEE. The CDR3 has 15 residues. Trimming left V 1 base short and J 8 bases short, with 15 bases between. The CDR3 spells CASSVSGRANEKLFF. The CDR3 DNA is TGTGCCAGCAGCGTATCCGGCAGGGCAAACGAAAAACTGTTTTTT. The full variable domain, in which reference TRBV9 and TRBJ1-4 provide the parts outside the CDR3, is DSGVTQTPKHLITATGQRVTLRCSPRSGDLSVYWYQQSLDQGLQFLIQYYNGEERAKGNILERFSAQQFPDLHSELNLSSLELGDSALYFCASSVSGRANEKLFFGSGTQLSVL.

The chain combines TRBV6-6 with TRBJ2-7; 10 nucleotides line up with TRBD1. From germline, CDR1 is MNHNY and CDR2 SVGAGI (reference sequence). The CDR3 totals 15 residues. The J segment lost 3 bases and the V segment lost 6 bases, leaving 8 bases of the junction unmatched. Here the CDR3 DNA reads TGTGCCAGCAGCTTTATCGACAGGGGGCACTACGAGCAGTACTTC. Protein: CASSFIDRGHYEQYF.

V and J are TRBV29-1 and TRBJ2-3; D possibly matches TRBD1 or TRBD2 (6 bases each). V was trimmed by 7 bases and J by 2 bases, leaving 13 bases between them. The CDR3 runs to 13 residues. The germline gives CDR1 SQVTM, CDR2 ANQGSEA. CDR3: CSAGGLYTDTQYF. The CDR3 region has the DNA TGCAGCGCCGGGGGCCTATACACAGATACGCAGTATTTT.

CDR3 region: CASSLEGGLAGGYNEQFF. CDR3 bases: TGTGCCAGCAGCTTAGAAGGGGGACTAGCGGGGGGGTACAATGAGCAGTTCTTC. The chain employs TRBV11-2 and TRBJ2-1; 16 bases match TRBD2. V gave up 0 bases and J gave up 4 bases; unmatched junction bases: 3. The CDR3 runs to 18 residues. Germline CDR1 SGHAT, CDR2 FQNNGV. The complete variable domain, with remaining parts taken from reference TRBV11-2 and TRBJ2-1, reads EAGVAQSPRYKIIEKRQSVAFWCNPISGHATLYWYQQILGQGPKLLIQFQNNGVVDDSQLPKDRFSAERLKGVDSTLKIQPAKLEDSAVYLCASSLEGGLAGGYNEQFFGPGTRLTVL.

The chain couples TRBV6-5 to TRBJ2-2; 8 positions match TRBD2. The CDR3 extends over 17 amino acids. Germline CDR1 MNHEY, CDR2 SVGAGI. J gave up 3 bases and V 4 bases, and 10 bases lay outside the gene matches. The CDR3 coding sequence is TGTGCCAGCAGTTCCACCCTTGGAGCGGGGGACACCGGGGAGCTGTTTTTT. It is translated as CASSSTLGAGDTGELFF.

This chain uses TRBV15 with TRBJ2-5, with 7 bases aligning to TRBD1. Germline values: CDR1 LNHNV, CDR2 YYDKDF (reference sequence). This CDR3 has 14 residues. The V and J ends lost 1 base and 3 bases, in that order; junction bases with no gene match: 2. In DNA, the CDR3 is TGTGCCACCAGCAGAGGGCAGGGGGAAGAGACCCAGTACTTC. Translated: CATSRGQGEETQYF.

The V call is TRBV4-3, the J call TRBJ1-6; 9 positions agree with TRBD1. The CDR3 loop spans 15 amino acids. In germline, CDR1 is LGHNA, CDR2 YSLEER. V lost 1 base, J lost 8 bases, and 3 bases stayed unmatched. The CDR3 spells CASSQGRDRDSPLHF. Written as DNA, the CDR3 is TGCGCCAGCAGCCAAGGCCGGGACAGGGATTCACCCCTCCACTTT.